A single sample gave rise to the 16 T cell receptor beta chains below, sequenced in a study of metastatic and nonmetastatic thyroid tumors. Thyroid surgery took place with no prior treatment in any patient. Using MiXCR, TCRdb reanalyzed the PCR reads. The data contain under 15,000 clones, approximately 12% of them singletons. Sequences were obtained from blood. All receptors derive from a female donor with papillary thyroid cancer or a benign thyroid nodule (not recorded which). Some clones in this sample may be carry-over from other donors' samples.

By its share, this clone is medium-sized. The rearrangement uses TRBV24-1 and TRBJ1-2; D remains unclear. This CDR3 is built from 15 residues. The germline V and J ends were trimmed by 3 bases and 0 bases, with 10 bases remaining between them. Per germline, CDR1 KGHDR and CDR2 SFDVKD. DNA of the CDR3: TGTGCCACCAGTGATCCCACGGGCTCTAACTATGGCTACACCTTC. Protein: CATSDPTGSNYGYTF.

This clone occurred many times. This chain links TRBV11-1 with TRBJ2-5, with 15 bases that match TRBD2. Losses at the gene ends were 1 base for V and 3 bases for J; bases not matched to a gene: 9. The CDR3 is 19 amino acids. Germline-derived CDR1 and CDR2 are SGHAT and FQDESV (reference sequence). The CDR3 spells CASSLVRMGLAGGKETQYF. CDR3 bases: TGTGCCAGCAGCTTAGTCCGGATGGGACTAGCGGGAGGCAAAGAGACCCAGTACTTC.

The sample holds many counts of this clone. The chain couples TRBV20-1 to TRBJ1-2; possibly TRBD1 for D (5 bases). Germline-derived CDR1 and CDR2 are DFQATT and SNEGSKA (reference sequence). The CDR3 has 15 amino acids. The V end was cut by 3 bases, the J end by 0 bases, with 14 bases between. CDR3 loop: CSARNRDPSNYGYTF. DNA for the CDR3: TGCAGTGCTAGGAACCGGGACCCTTCTAACTATGGCTACACCTTC.

This clone is medium-sized (0.01 to 0.1%). The rearrangement uses TRBV12-3 or TRBV12-4 and TRBJ1-6; the match to TRBD1 covers 7 bases. V lost 6 bases and J lost 5; bases outside the gene matches: 4. This CDR3 spans 14 amino acids. As DNA, the CDR3 is TGTGCCAGCAGGGAGACAGGGAATAATTCACCCCTCCACTTT. Translated: CASRETGNNSPLHF.

Only a few counts were recorded for this clone. V gene TRBV6-1 combines with J gene TRBJ2-5, with D unclear. Per the germline V gene, CDR1 is MNHNS and CDR2 is SASEGT. CDR3 size: 12 residues. V lost 8 bases, J lost 8 bases, and 15 bases lay in between. The CDR3 is CASARSSGTQYF. CDR3 nucleotide sequence: TGTGCCAGCGCCAGGTCCTCAGGCACCCAGTACTTC.

This clone was recorded many times. The J gene is TRBJ1-1, the V gene TRBV7-3, with D unclear. V was clipped by 2 bases and J by 1 base, with 5 bases between them. This CDR3 contains 13 residues. Germline CDR1 reads SGHTA; CDR2 reads FQGTGA. The chain's CDR3 is CASSLAGNTEAFF. For the CDR3, the DNA is TGTGCCAGCAGCTTAGCAGGGAACACTGAAGCTTTCTTT.

This clone was found many times. V is TRBV20-1 and J is TRBJ1-2; D gene uncertain. Trimming took 2 bases from V and 8 from J, leaving 12 bases between them. Germline V gene data show CDR1 as DFQATT and CDR2 as SNEGSKA (reference sequence). This CDR3 comprises 12 residues. Here the CDR3 reads CSARQDPGGYTF. The CDR3 bases are TGCAGTGCTAGACAGGATCCTGGAGGCTACACCTTC.

The V and J genes are TRBV6-1 and TRBJ1-2, with TRBD1 matching over 7 bases. J gave up 7 bases and V 3 bases, and 14 bases lay outside the gene matches. The V gene's germline CDR1 is MNHNS and CDR2 SASEGT. This CDR3 has 16 residues. The CDR3 spells CASSDVPDRLASGYTF. CDR3 in DNA: TGTGCCAGCAGTGACGTTCCGGACAGGTTAGCGAGTGGCTACACCTTC.

Sample share makes this clone medium-sized (0.01 to 0.1%). CDR3 sequence (DNA): TGTGCCAGCGGTGGGCAACCCTCTGGGGCCAACGTCCTGACTTTC. This translates into CASGGQPSGANVLTF. The J gene is TRBJ2-6, the V gene TRBV12-3 or TRBV12-4, with unresolved D. This CDR3 region has 15 residues. The V gene lost 8 bases and the J gene lost 0 bases, with 11 bases spanning the gap.

In this sample, this clone turned up many times. The chain has TRBV20-1 and TRBJ2-5; 8 bases map to TRBD2. The ends lost 1 base at V and 5 bases at J; junction bases unmatched: 9. The CDR3 has 15 residues. Germline lookup yields CDR1 DFQATT and CDR2 SNEGSKA (reference sequence). As DNA, the CDR3 is TGCAGTGCTAGAGCTTACGGGGGGGACGTGGAGACCCAGTACTTC. It specifies CSARAYGGDVETQYF.

This clone was seen ten or more times. The V and J genes are TRBV20-1 and TRBJ1-5; D may be TRBD1 (5 bases). CDR1 DFQATT and CDR2 SNEGSKA come from the germline V gene (reference sequence). The CDR3 is 14 residues long. The V end lost 0 bases, the J end lost 6 bases, and 12 bases lay between the germline ends. The CDR3 loop is CSARDLGTVQPQHF. The DNA of the CDR3 is TGCAGTGCTAGAGATTTGGGGACTGTTCAGCCCCAGCATTTT.

The sample holds many counts of this clone. CDR3 nucleotide sequence: TGTGCCAGCAGCTTAGCCACAGATACGCAGTATTTT. The encoded protein is CASSLATDTQYF. The rearrangement links TRBV7-6 to TRBJ2-3; no firm D call. Per the germline V gene, CDR1 is SGHVS and CDR2 is FNYEAQ. V was shortened by 0 bases and J by 2 bases, with 0 bases between the two germline ends. The CDR3 extends over 12 amino acids.

This clone is medium-sized. The chain carries TRBV24-1 and TRBJ2-7, with 10 bases matching TRBD1. Trimming at V came to 4 bases and at J to 5 bases, leaving 4 bases not matched to a gene. The CDR3 has 14 residues. Germline-derived CDR1 and CDR2 are KGHDR and SFDVKD. The CDR3 loop reads CATSDPTGGDEQYF. In nucleotides, the CDR3 is TGTGCCACCAGTGACCCGACAGGGGGCGACGAGCAGTACTTC.

In its sample, this clone is medium-sized. This sequence joins TRBV6-1 and TRBJ2-7, with TRBD2 matching over 8 bases. This CDR3 contains 15 residues. V lost 4 bases to trimming and J lost 5 bases; unmatched junction nucleotides: 10. Germline V lookup: CDR1 MNHNS, CDR2 SASEGT. DNA for the CDR3: TGTGCCAGCAGTGCACCCCCGGGGGGGGGGGACGAGCAGTACTTC. This codes for CASSAPPGGGDEQYF.

This clone showed up many times. The V gene is TRBV6-4, the J gene TRBJ1-5; D is unclear. V dropped 7 bases and J dropped 0 bases, with 19 bases sitting between them. The CDR3 covers 17 residues. CDR1 is MRHNA, CDR2 SNTAGT, per germline. In DNA, the CDR3 is TGTGCCAGCAATCAAAACGGGAGGGTGCGTAGCAATCAGCCCCAGCATTTT. It specifies CASNQNGRVRSNQPQHF.

This clone was detected ten times or more. A read error may account for a junction end that differs from germline. The chain joins TRBV19 to TRBJ2-3; the match to TRBD1 covers 7 bases. The CDR3 runs to 15 residues. The germline V gene encodes CDR1 LNHDA and CDR2 SQIVND (reference sequence). In DNA form, the CDR3 reads TGTGCCAGTAGTATAGGACGTTGGGGGACAGATGCGCAGTATTTT. It encodes CASSIGRWGTDAQYF. Variable domain in full (rest from reference TRBV19 and TRBJ2-3): DGGITQSPKYLFRKEGQNVTLSCEQNLNHDAMYWYRQDPGQGLRLIYYSQIVNDFQKGDIAEGYSVSREKKESFPLTVTSAQKNPTAFYLCASSIGRWGTDAQYFGPGTRLTVL.